This is a list of T cell receptor beta chains from one sample in a study of shared clonotypes between healthy human individuals. Profiled with immunoSEQ multiplex PCR; TCRdb holds only in-frame clones, not every one. The repertoire holds 2 million to 2.5 million clones, approximately 93% seen once, with 0.39% in the top ten. The specimen sequenced was naive CD4+ T cells from PBMCs. The receptors shown here come from a man between 18 and 29 years old in good health. Some clones in this sample may be carry-over from other donors' samples. The CDR3 runs from the conserved cysteine through the conserved F or W. Fields, in order: V gene, J gene, D gene, clone size, CDR3 DNA, CDR3 protein. D genes are given only for firm matches. Where a row states a size, it is once, few, many or the class of an expanded clone; other rows omit it.

V gene: TRBV28
J gene: TRBJ2-1
D gene: NA
clone size: once
CDR3 DNA: TGTGCCAGCAGTTTCCCCGGGGGCCCCTACAATGAGCAGTTCTTC
CDR3 protein: CASSFPGGPYNEQFF

V gene: TRBV9
J gene: TRBJ2-7
D gene: NA
clone size: NA
CDR3 DNA: TGTGCCAGCAGCGCAGACAGCCTCCACTACGAGCAGTACTTC
CDR3 protein: CASSADSLHYEQYF

V gene: TRBV30
J gene: TRBJ1-2
D gene: NA
clone size: NA
CDR3 DNA: TGTGCCTGGAGTGTTTTCAAAAGTAACTATGGCTACACCTTC
CDR3 protein: CAWSVFKSNYGYTF

V gene: TRBV7-9
J gene: TRBJ2-7
D gene: NA
clone size: once
CDR3 DNA: TGTGCCAGCAGCTTAGCGGGAGTTACCTACGAGCAGTACTTC
CDR3 protein: CASSLAGVTYEQYF

V gene: TRBV15
J gene: TRBJ2-1
D gene: NA
clone size: NA
CDR3 DNA: TGTGCCACCAGCGCCAGCTGGAATGAGCAGTTCTTC
CDR3 protein: CATSASWNEQFF

V gene: TRBV5-8
J gene: TRBJ2-5
D gene: TRBD2
clone size: NA
CDR3 DNA: TGTGCCAGCAGCCCTGTGCGGGGGTCGGTGGAGACCCAGTACTTC
CDR3 protein: CASSPVRGSVETQYF

V gene: TRBV13
J gene: TRBJ2-7
D gene: NA
clone size: NA
CDR3 DNA: NA
CDR3 protein: CASSLRIASGIFWQYF

V gene: TRBV28
J gene: TRBJ2-7
D gene: NA
clone size: NA
CDR3 DNA: TGTGCCAGCAGTTCCGGCCGGGAGCAGTACTTC
CDR3 protein: CASSSGREQYF

V gene: TRBV7-9
J gene: TRBJ2-1
D gene: TRBD2
clone size: once
CDR3 DNA: TGTGCCAGCAGCTTAGAGGGCGGGAGGGCCAGGAATGAGCAGTTCTTC
CDR3 protein: CASSLEGGRARNEQFF

V gene: TRBV2
J gene: TRBJ2-5
D gene: NA
clone size: NA
CDR3 DNA: TGTGCCAGCAAGGGCCAGAGATACGGGGAGACCCAGTACTTC
CDR3 protein: CASKGQRYGETQYF

V gene: TRBV6-4
J gene: TRBJ1-2
D gene: TRBD1
clone size: NA
CDR3 DNA: TGTGCCAGCAGTGGCCGACAGGGCCATGGCTACACCTTC
CDR3 protein: CASSGRQGHGYTF

V gene: TRBV27
J gene: TRBJ1-3
D gene: NA
clone size: NA
CDR3 DNA: TGTGCCAGCGTTAAAGGGGCGCGGTATGGAAACACCATATATTTT
CDR3 protein: CASVKGARYGNTIYF

V gene: TRBV5-8
J gene: TRBJ2-3
D gene: NA
clone size: NA
CDR3 DNA: TGTGCCAGCAGCTTGAATGACGCATCAGATACGCAGTATTTT
CDR3 protein: CASSLNDASDTQYF

V gene: TRBV9
J gene: TRBJ1-2
D gene: NA
clone size: NA
CDR3 DNA: TGTGCCAGCAGCCCCTTGGGGCATGACTATGGCTACACCTTC
CDR3 protein: CASSPLGHDYGYTF

V gene: TRBV7-2
J gene: TRBJ2-1
D gene: NA
clone size: NA
CDR3 DNA: TGTGCCAGCAGCTTTTACAGAGCCTACAATGAGCAGTTCTTC
CDR3 protein: CASSFYRAYNEQFF

V gene: TRBV30
J gene: TRBJ1-2
D gene: NA
clone size: few
CDR3 DNA: TGTGCCTGGAGTGAGCGACCGTATGGCTACACCTTC
CDR3 protein: CAWSERPYGYTF

V gene: TRBV7-6
J gene: TRBJ2-7
D gene: TRBD1
clone size: NA
CDR3 DNA: TGTGCCAGCAGCTTAGAACCGACAGGGGTCCGCTCCTACGAGCAGTACTTC
CDR3 protein: CASSLEPTGVRSYEQYF

V gene: TRBV5-1
J gene: TRBJ2-5
D gene: TRBD1
clone size: NA
CDR3 DNA: TGCGCCAGCAGCCCCGGACAGGTGGAGTTCCAAGAGACCCAGTACTTC
CDR3 protein: CASSPGQVEFQETQYF

V gene: TRBV28
J gene: TRBJ2-5
D gene: NA
clone size: NA
CDR3 DNA: TGTGCCAGTGAGAGAGCGGATCAAGAGACCCAGTACTTC
CDR3 protein: CASERADQETQYF

V gene: TRBV7-9
J gene: TRBJ2-1
D gene: TRBD2
clone size: NA
CDR3 DNA: TGTGCCAGCAGCCCGACCGGGACTAGCTACAATGAGCAGTTCTTC
CDR3 protein: CASSPTGTSYNEQFF

V gene: TRBV19
J gene: TRBJ1-4
D gene: NA
clone size: NA
CDR3 DNA: TGTGCCAGTAGCACATATATCGGGACGTCTAATGAAAAACTGTTTTTT
CDR3 protein: CASSTYIGTSNEKLFF

V gene: TRBV7-3
J gene: TRBJ2-5
D gene: TRBD1
clone size: NA
CDR3 DNA: TGTGCCAGCAGCTTCGACAGGGGAAAGACCCAGTACTTC
CDR3 protein: CASSFDRGKTQYF

V gene: TRBV30
J gene: TRBJ1-4
D gene: NA
clone size: few
CDR3 DNA: TGTGCCTGGAGTCCCAGGGCGACGGGGAGAAAACTGTTTTTT
CDR3 protein: CAWSPRATGRKLFF

V gene: TRBV5-1
J gene: TRBJ2-3
D gene: TRBD1
clone size: NA
CDR3 DNA: TGCGCCAGCAGCAGGGACAGGATACAGACAGATACGCAGTATTTT
CDR3 protein: CASSRDRIQTDTQYF

V gene: TRBV11-3
J gene: TRBJ1-1
D gene: NA
clone size: NA
CDR3 DNA: TGTGCCAGCAGCTTTAGGGGGGGCGCGTCTGAAGCTTTCTTT
CDR3 protein: CASSFRGGASEAFF

V gene: TRBV28
J gene: TRBJ2-1
D gene: NA
clone size: NA
CDR3 DNA: TGTGCCAGCAGTTTAGGTCACGGTGATGAGCAGTTCTTC
CDR3 protein: CASSLGHGDEQFF

V gene: TRBV4-2
J gene: TRBJ2-6
D gene: NA
clone size: NA
CDR3 DNA: TGTGCCAGCAGCCAAGATCTCGTGGTCAGGGGCTTCTCTGGGGCCAACGTCCTGACTTTC
CDR3 protein: CASSQDLVVRGFSGANVLTF

V gene: TRBV11-1
J gene: TRBJ1-1
D gene: NA
clone size: few
CDR3 DNA: TGTGCCAGCAGCTTAAACAGAGCCAACACTGAAGCTTTCTTT
CDR3 protein: CASSLNRANTEAFF

V gene: TRBV19
J gene: TRBJ1-1
D gene: TRBD1
clone size: NA
CDR3 DNA: TGTGCCAGTGTCACAGGGGGGGCGAACACTGAAGCTTTCTTT
CDR3 protein: CASVTGGANTEAFF

V gene: TRBV21-1
J gene: TRBJ2-1
D gene: NA
clone size: NA
CDR3 DNA: TGTGCCAGCAGCAAAGGCGGGGGCTCCTACAATGAGCAGTTCTTC
CDR3 protein: CASSKGGGSYNEQFF

V gene: TRBV29-1
J gene: TRBJ1-5
D gene: NA
clone size: NA
CDR3 DNA: TGCAGCGTTCTCTCTCACGGGCAGCCCCAGCATTTT
CDR3 protein: CSVLSHGQPQHF

V gene: TRBV7-2
J gene: TRBJ2-7
D gene: TRBD2
clone size: NA
CDR3 DNA: TGTGCCAGCAGCCTGGGACTAGCGGGCGAGCAGTACTTC
CDR3 protein: CASSLGLAGEQYF

V gene: TRBV15
J gene: TRBJ1-5
D gene: NA
clone size: NA
CDR3 DNA: TGTGCCACCAGCAGAGATGTCCCTGGCAATCAGCCCCAGCATTTT
CDR3 protein: CATSRDVPGNQPQHF

V gene: TRBV9
J gene: TRBJ1-3
D gene: NA
clone size: NA
CDR3 DNA: TGTGCCAGCAGCGTAACAGGGAGCTCTGGAAACACCATATATTTT
CDR3 protein: CASSVTGSSGNTIYF

V gene: TRBV25-1
J gene: TRBJ2-7
D gene: NA
clone size: NA
CDR3 DNA: TGTGCCAGCAGTGATAGGTCCGACGACCCCTACGAGCAGTACTTC
CDR3 protein: CASSDRSDDPYEQYF

V gene: TRBV11-2
J gene: TRBJ1-5
D gene: NA
clone size: NA
CDR3 DNA: TGTGCCAGCAGCTTAGGGACAGTAGAGGGGTATCAGCCCCAGCATTTT
CDR3 protein: CASSLGTVEGYQPQHF

V gene: TRBV5-4
J gene: TRBJ2-7
D gene: NA
clone size: NA
CDR3 DNA: TGTGCCAGCAGCTCGCGATTCGGGGACTCTACCTACGAGCAGTACTTC
CDR3 protein: CASSSRFGDSTYEQYF

V gene: TRBV29-1
J gene: TRBJ2-1
D gene: NA
clone size: NA
CDR3 DNA: TGCAGCGCTGAACCTTCCCGCAGCGGCTGGCAGTTCTTC
CDR3 protein: CSAEPSRSGWQFF

V gene: TRBV6-6
J gene: TRBJ1-2
D gene: NA
clone size: NA
CDR3 DNA: TGTGCCAGCAGCCCCCTTTTTTTGGGGAGCTATGGCTACACCTTC
CDR3 protein: CASSPLFLGSYGYTF

V gene: TRBV10-3
J gene: TRBJ2-3
D gene: NA
clone size: NA
CDR3 DNA: TGTGCCATCAGGCCGGGCCTCCGGGGCACAGATACGCAGTATTTT
CDR3 protein: CAIRPGLRGTDTQYF

V gene: TRBV12-5
J gene: TRBJ2-1
D gene: TRBD2
clone size: NA
CDR3 DNA: TGTGCTAGTGGTTTGGGAGTGACTAGCGGGAGGGCTAGCTCCTACAATGAGCAGTTCTTC
CDR3 protein: CASGLGVTSGRASSYNEQFF

V gene: TRBV28
J gene: TRBJ1-1
D gene: NA
clone size: NA
CDR3 DNA: TGTGCCAGCAGATTCCCCCGGGGGGGGAGCACTGAAGCTTTCTTT
CDR3 protein: CASRFPRGGSTEAFF

V gene: TRBV5-1
J gene: TRBJ2-7
D gene: NA
clone size: NA
CDR3 DNA: TGCGCCAGCAGCTTGGTGGGAAACTACGAGCAGTACTTC
CDR3 protein: CASSLVGNYEQYF

V gene: TRBV11-1
J gene: TRBJ2-2
D gene: TRBD1
clone size: NA
CDR3 DNA: TGTGCCAGCAGCCCGGACAGGGTTTCTATAGGGTGGACCGGGGAGCTGTTTTTT
CDR3 protein: CASSPDRVSIGWTGELFF